Presented here are 32 T cell receptor beta chains from one specimen sequenced in a study of blood T cells in healthy people across ages. Sample-barcoded 5' priming and a J-beta primer mix drove a second PCR of roughly 6 to 12 cycles. TCRdb processed the 5' RACE reads anew with MiXCR; each CDR3 protein has one entry. Of 550,000 to 650,000 distinct CDR3 sequences listed, about 27% are singletons. The sample also formed part of further work on T cells of mothers and their children.

The specimen sequenced was blood. The receptors derive from a boy younger than 10 in good health.

The chain employs TRBV21-1 and TRBJ2-5; TRBD1 is the table's D call, not checked against the DNA. TRBV21-1 is a pseudogene. The CDR3 is 16 amino acids. The CDR3 DNA follows: TGTGCCAGCAGCAAGGGGACGAAAGATGACCAAGAGACCCAGTACTTC. It encodes CASSKGTKDDQETQYF.

This clonotype was detected a few times. The gene calls are TRBV20-1 and TRBJ2-3; D is undetermined. Germline values: CDR1 DFQATT, CDR2 SNEGSKA (reference sequence). CDR3 size: 15 residues. Trimming stripped 5 bases from V and 2 bases from J, with 17 bases between. The CDR3 bases are TGCAGTGCTGCAGACCCGACTCCTGACACAGATACGCAGTATTTT. It yields the protein CSAADPTPDTDTQYF.

The gene calls are TRBV3-1 and TRBJ2-7; 9 bases align to TRBD2. With V trimmed by 3 bases and J by 6 bases, 6 bases remained unmatched. CDR1 and CDR2 from the germline V gene are LGHDT and YNNKEL (reference sequence). This CDR3 has 14 amino acids. The CDR3 sequence is CASSHSGRSPEQYF. In DNA form, the CDR3 reads TGTGCCAGCAGCCATAGCGGGAGATCTCCCGAGCAGTACTTC.

This chain links TRBV29-1 with TRBJ2-3; D is unresolved. The CDR3 is made up of 14 amino acids. Germline V lookup: CDR1 SQVTM, CDR2 ANQGSEA. V gave up 0 bases and J gave up 5 bases, with 12 bases separating them. In DNA, the CDR3 is TGCAGCGTTGAAGATTCTGGGATTGAAGATACGCAGTATTTT. Translating gives CSVEDSGIEDTQYF.

V and J are TRBV20-1 and TRBJ2-1; D is possibly TRBD1 or TRBD2 (5 bases each). This CDR3 spans 15 amino acids. Germline V gene sequence: CDR1 DFQATT, CDR2 SNEGSKA (reference sequence). Trimming removed 5 bases at V and 0 bases at J, with 14 bases between. CDR3 nucleotides: TGCAGTGCTGTACAAGAGGGGAGCTCCTACAATGAGCAGTTCTTC. Its protein is CSAVQEGSSYNEQFF.

The chain couples TRBV5-1 to TRBJ2-5, with TRBD1 matching over 8 bases. From germline, CDR1 is SGHRS and CDR2 YFSETQ. With 4 bases clipped from V and 5 bases from J, the junction kept 7 bases outside the gene matches. The CDR3 extends over 14 amino acids. This CDR3 reads CASSVDRGSETQYF. CDR3 DNA: TGCGCCAGCAGCGTTGACAGGGGATCGGAGACCCAGTACTTC. Supplemented by reference TRBV5-1 and TRBJ2-5, the full variable domain reads KAGVTQTPRYLIKTRGQQVTLSCSPISGHRSVSWYQQTPGQGLQFLFEYFSETQRNKGNFPGRFSGRQFSNSRSEMNVSTLELGDSALYLCASSVDRGSETQYFGPGTRLLVL.

The chain combines TRBV20-1 with TRBJ1-1, with D uncertain. The CDR3 loop spans 11 amino acids. Trimming removed 4 bases at V and 0 bases at J, with 3 bases between. Germline-derived CDR1 and CDR2 are DFQATT and SNEGSKA (reference sequence). CDR3 region: CSAKVNTEAFF. CDR3 coding DNA: TGCAGTGCTAAGGTGAACACTGAAGCTTTCTTT.

The J gene is TRBJ2-7, the V gene TRBV27, with 8 bases that match TRBD1. This CDR3 has 14 amino acids. Unmatched junction bases numbered 8, after V lost 6 bases and J lost 4 bases. The germline gives CDR1 MNHEY, CDR2 SMNVEV (reference sequence). The CDR3 region is CASRRTGLYYEQYF. CDR3 bases: TGTGCCAGCAGGCGGACAGGGCTATATTACGAGCAGTACTTC.

The chain has TRBV30 and TRBJ2-7; TRBD2 is a possible D gene (6 bases). Looked up from germline, CDR1 is GTSNPN and CDR2 is SVGIG (reference sequence). The CDR3 length is 11 residues. Trimming removed 6 bases from V and 3 bases from J, with 9 bases in between. CDR3 bases: TGTGCCTGCACGGGGGTCTACGAGCAGTACTTC. Translation gives CACTGVYEQYF.

This clonotype has only one observation. The genes are TRBV9 and TRBJ1-1; D gene unclear. Germline V gives CDR1 SGDLS, CDR2 YYNGEE. The CDR3 contains 15 residues. V lost 4 bases to trimming and J lost 2 bases, with 15 bases between them. The CDR3: CASSLGKAGNTEAFF. The CDR3 nucleotides are TGTGCCAGCAGCTTAGGCAAAGCAGGTAACACTGAAGCTTTCTTT.

This clonotype has a handful of counts. This chain joins TRBV15 and TRBJ2-7, with D possibly TRBD2 on 5 matching bases. Trimming pared 0 bases from V and 0 bases from J, leaving 9 bases between. This CDR3 is built from 15 residues. Germline V lookup: CDR1 LNHNV, CDR2 YYDKDF (reference sequence). As DNA, the CDR3 is TGTGCCACCAGCAGAGATGGGAGCCCCTCCTACGAGCAGTACTTC. This sequence encodes CATSRDGSPSYEQYF.

The V gene is TRBV19, the J gene TRBJ2-1; possibly TRBD1 for D (5 bases). CDR3 length equals 15 residues. Per the germline V gene, CDR1 is LNHDA and CDR2 is SQIVND (reference sequence). The V end lost 5 bases, the J end lost 6 bases, and 17 bases lay between the germline ends. Here the CDR3 reads CASSVRAHLFNEQFF. The CDR3 region has the DNA TGTGCCAGTAGTGTCAGGGCGCATCTTTTCAATGAGCAGTTCTTC. The full variable domain, its missing parts supplied by reference TRBV19 and TRBJ2-1, is DGGITQSPKYLFRKEGQNVTLSCEQNLNHDAMYWYRQDPGQGLRLIYYSQIVNDFQKGDIAEGYSVSREKKESFPLTVTSAQKNPTAFYLCASSVRAHLFNEQFFGPGTRLTVL.

The table lists this clonotype with a few counts. J is TRBJ1-4 and V is TRBV20-1, with D uncertain. From germline, CDR1 is DFQATT and CDR2 SNEGSKA (reference sequence). CDR3 length equals 15 residues. V was clipped by 6 bases and J by 7 bases, with 21 bases between them. The CDR3 DNA reads TGCAGTGCCGACGGGCAAAGCCCTGGAGGTGAAAAACTGTTTTTT. Residues: CSADGQSPGGEKLFF.

This clonotype turned up a few times. This chain links TRBV2 with TRBJ2-5; D is undetermined. The germline V gene has CDR1 SNHLY and CDR2 FYNNEI. This CDR3 spans 14 amino acids. V lost 6 bases to trimming and J lost 1 base, with 12 bases between them. This CDR3 is CASRQSPIQETQYF. In DNA form, the CDR3 reads TGTGCCAGCAGGCAAAGTCCTATCCAAGAGACCCAGTACTTC.

For this clonotype: The junction and the germline gene differ at one end; a read error may be behind it. This sequence joins TRBV12-3 or TRBV12-4 and TRBJ2-5; the match to TRBD1 covers 8 bases. This CDR3 spans 13 amino acids. CDR3 loop: CASRETGEETQYF. The CDR3 bases are TGCGCCAGCAGAGAGACAGGGGAAGAGACCCAGTACTTC.

This clonotype has more than one count but fewer than ten. J is TRBJ1-4 and V is TRBV5-5; 8 positions match TRBD1. CDR1 and CDR2 (germline): SGHKS, YYEKEE (reference sequence). This CDR3 comprises 13 residues. V trimming: 5 bases; J trimming: 9 bases; junction bases outside the gene matches: 6. The DNA of the CDR3 is TGTGCCAGCAGAAGGACAGGGATGAAAAAACTGTTTTTT. Residues: CASRRTGMKKLFF.

The sample holds one count of this clonotype. This sequence joins TRBV20-1 and TRBJ1-2, with 7 bases identical to TRBD1. Germline CDR1 reads DFQATT; CDR2 reads SNEGSKA (reference sequence). V gave up 2 bases and J gave up 8 bases; unmatched junction bases: 8. This CDR3 is 13 amino acids long. This chain's CDR3 is CSARQGVDEGYTF. CDR3 nucleotides: TGCAGTGCTAGACAGGGGGTTGATGAGGGCTACACCTTC.

There are a few counts of this clonotype. The genes are TRBV20-1 and TRBJ2-5; the D gene is possibly TRBD1 (6 bases). Looked up from germline, CDR1 is DFQATT and CDR2 is SNEGSKA (reference sequence). This CDR3 region has 14 residues. Trimming shortened V by 6 bases and J by 4 bases, and 18 bases separated the two germline ends. CDR3 sequence (DNA): TGCAGTGCCACGACTGTGGGACATCCAGAGACCCAGTACTTC. It translates to CSATTVGHPETQYF.

This chain connects TRBV7-8 to TRBJ2-5; 11 bases align to TRBD1. With the DNA end fitting TRBJ2-7 better, the J assignment may be wrong. The V gene's germline CDR1 is SGHVS and CDR2 FQNEAQ. The CDR3 sequence is 14 residues long. CDR3 in amino acids: CASSRGTGGYEQYF. The CDR3 DNA reads TGTGCCAGCAGCCGCGGGACAGGGGGGTACGAGCAGTACTTC.

Only a few counts were recorded for this clonotype. This chain links TRBV4-1 with TRBJ2-5; 8 positions agree with TRBD2. V lost 0 bases and J lost 5; bases outside the gene matches: 8. The CDR3 has 16 residues. Germline V lookup: CDR1 MGHRA, CDR2 YSYEKL. For the CDR3, the DNA is TGCGCCAGCAGCCAAGATCGGGCGGGAGGTGACGAGACCCAGTACTTC. Translated, it gives CASSQDRAGGDETQYF.

The CDR3 DNA reads as TGTGCCAGCGGGGGGCCTAGCGGGATCTCCTACAATGAGCAGTTCTTC. Amino acids: CASGGPSGISYNEQFF. The rearrangement joins TRBV9 to TRBJ2-1; 9 nucleotides align to TRBD2. V gave up 7 bases and J gave up 0 bases; unmatched junction bases: 8. The CDR3 is 16 residues long. The germline V gene encodes CDR1 SGDLS and CDR2 YYNGEE.

This clonotype was seen more than once but under ten times. The J gene is TRBJ2-1, the V gene TRBV6-1; 9 bases are shared with TRBD1. V lost 0 bases to trimming and J lost 8 bases; unmatched junction nucleotides: 5. The CDR3 spans 15 residues. Germline CDR1 is MNHNS and CDR2 is SASEGT. This chain's CDR3 is CASSEAGTGLDEQFF. For the CDR3, the DNA is TGTGCCAGCAGTGAAGCGGGGACAGGGTTGGATGAGCAGTTCTTC.

V and J are TRBV28 and TRBJ2-7, with a tentative D call TRBD1 (6 bases). Trimming removed 4 bases at V and 5 bases at J, with 21 bases between. Looked up from germline, CDR1 is MDHEN and CDR2 is SYDVKM. The CDR3 covers 16 residues. CDR3 sequence: CASSSRLGQGLNEQYF. The CDR3 coding sequence is TGTGCCAGCAGTTCTAGGCTCGGTCAGGGGCTCAACGAGCAGTACTTC.

The chain recombines TRBV7-9 with TRBJ2-3; tentatively, D is TRBD1 (5 bases). This CDR3 has 16 residues. The V gene lost 1 base and the J gene lost 2 bases, with 13 bases spanning the gap. Germline values: CDR1 SEHNR, CDR2 FQNEAQ (reference sequence). The CDR3 DNA sequence: TGTGCCAGCAGCTTAGGGCCCTCAGGGTTCACAGATACGCAGTATTTT. Its translation is CASSLGPSGFTDTQYF.

The V gene is TRBV12-3 or TRBV12-4, the J gene TRBJ2-3; D is unresolved. The V end lost 8 bases, the J end lost 3 bases, and 18 bases lay between the germline ends. This CDR3 comprises 15 residues. The CDR3 protein is CASGLSSFPTDTQYF. The CDR3 nucleotides read TGTGCCAGCGGCCTTAGCAGTTTCCCTACAGATACGCAGTATTTT.

The V gene is TRBV20-1, the J gene TRBJ2-5; D is perhaps TRBD2 (6 bases). The CDR3 is 13 residues long. Trimming shortened V by 7 bases and J by 3 bases, and 15 bases separated the two germline ends. Germline V lookup: CDR1 DFQATT, CDR2 SNEGSKA (reference sequence). The CDR3 DNA reads as TGCAGTGTTGGGGGAGGACTTAAAGAGACCCAGTACTTC. Translating it yields CSVGGGLKETQYF.

This rearrangement joins TRBV28 to TRBJ2-3, with 8 bases aligning to TRBD2. This CDR3 contains 15 residues. Per germline, CDR1 MDHEN and CDR2 SYDVKM. Trimming at V came to 6 bases and at J to 0 bases, leaving 5 bases not matched to a gene. CDR3 DNA sequence: TGTGCCAGCAGCCGGGGGGGCCCTAGCACAGATACGCAGTATTTT. This encodes CASSRGGPSTDTQYF.

The chain links TRBV9 to TRBJ1-2, with D perhaps TRBD1 (6 bases). V lost 3 bases to trimming and J lost 0 bases, with 12 bases between them. Per the germline V gene, CDR1 is SGDLS and CDR2 is YYNGEE. The CDR3 has 15 amino acids. In nucleotides, the CDR3 is TGTGCCAGCAGCGCCCCGACAGGAACTAACTATGGCTACACCTTC. Its translation is CASSAPTGTNYGYTF.

This clonotype was picked up a small number of times. The chain has TRBV19 and TRBJ1-2, with TRBD1 matching over 7 bases. The V gene end was trimmed by 6 bases and the J gene end by 4 bases; junction bases not matched to a gene: 5. The CDR3 contains 13 residues. Per the germline V gene, CDR1 is LNHDA and CDR2 is SQIVND (reference sequence). CDR3 sequence (DNA): TGTGCCAGTAGCCGACAGGGACTCTATGGCTACACCTTC. Its protein product is CASSRQGLYGYTF.

The table lists this clonotype with many counts. The chain uses TRBV10-3 and TRBJ2-5; a weak D match, TRBD2 (5 bases). Judging by the DNA end, TRBJ2-7 fits better; the J call may be wrong. Germline V gene data show CDR1 as ENHRY and CDR2 as SYGVKD. This CDR3 has 14 residues. The chain's CDR3 is CAISESLADYEQYF. CDR3 DNA sequence: TGTGCCATCAGTGAAAGCCTAGCAGATTACGAGCAGTACTTC.

The gene calls are TRBV7-8 and TRBJ2-5; D not certain. The J call may be mistaken, given a closer DNA end match to TRBJ2-7. The germline CDR1 and CDR2 sequences are SGHVS and FQNEAQ. CDR3 size: 13 residues. The CDR3 sequence: CASSSDPLTEQYF. CDR3 sequence (DNA): TGTGCCAGCAGCTCGGACCCGCTCACCGAGCAGTACTTC.

There are many counts of this clonotype. The CDR3, as DNA: TGCGCCAGCAGTGACGGGGCGGGGATATATAATTCACCCCTCCACTTT. Amino acid sequence: CASSDGAGIYNSPLHF. The chain employs TRBV10-2 and TRBJ1-6, with D maybe TRBD1 (5 bases). The germline gives CDR1 WSHSY, CDR2 SAAADI. V lost 3 bases and J 4 bases, leaving 13 bases between the germline ends. CDR3 length: 16 residues.